The text below deals with one T cell receptor (beta chain). Enrolled during active infection, Seattle patients were then followed longitudinally. This sample was taken from a study of blood T cell repertoires in COVID-19. Data came from immunoSEQ multiplex PCR; TCRdb stores just in-frame clones and leaves some out. The data hold around 26,000 clones, with 80% to 90% observed a single time. The CDR3 extends over 14 amino acids. With 3 bases clipped from V and 3 bases from J, the junction kept 3 bases outside the gene matches. The germline CDR1 and CDR2 sequences are MNHNS and SASEGT. Sequencing was done on a sample of peripheral blood. The chain combines TRBV6-1 with TRBJ2-7; TRBD1 matches at 9 bases. This TCR was sampled from a woman in her 70s with COVID-19, enrolled during active disease. The CDR3, as DNA: TGTGCCAGCAGTGAGGACAGGGGAAACTACGAGCAGTACTTC. Translating it yields CASSEDRGNYEQYF.